This T cell receptor (beta chain) emerged from a study of vaccination effects on CD4 cells after COVID-19. General study findings and limits: Pronounced clonal contraction occurred in clones induced by infection and by vaccine late after vaccination.

Of note for this clone: Its antigen is still unknown.

Only in-frame clones appear in the TCRdb table, and some are missing; sequencing was by immunoSEQ multiplex PCR. The sample gives tens of thousands of clones, 75% to 90% of which show up once; around 2.4% is in the top ten. Sequencing in the ViraFEST assay came after antigen-specific CD4+ T cells had been expanded with viral peptide pools, which were used to stimulate PBMC. Upon completion of roughly ten days in culture, CD4+ T cells were isolated. Previously uninfected by SARS-CoV-2, the vaccine recipients also showed negative nucleocapsid antibodies. In the cultures, half the medium was exchanged for IL-2 medium on days 3 and 7. CDR1 is MNHEY, CDR2 SVGAGI, per germline. After removal of 5 bases from V and 7 bases from J, the junction contained 4 bases not matched to a gene. This CDR3 has 14 amino acids.

Specimen: CD4+ T cells from PBMCs cultured with HCoV-229E spike peptides, collected before COVID-19 vaccination. The rearrangement links TRBV6-5 to TRBJ2-4; 11 nucleotides agree with TRBD2. The source of this sequence is a human donor who received a COVID-19 vaccine. The DNA for the CDR3 is TGTGCCAGCAGTATAGCGGGGGGGACGAACATTCAGTACTTC. Amino acid sequence: CASSIAGGTNIQYF.